A single sample gave rise to the 9 T cell receptor beta chains below, sequenced in a study of Graves' ophthalmopathy and Graves' hyperthyroidism (dated by TCRdb to 2016 to 2019). Sequencing took place on an Illumina HiSeq 2000. For repertoire sequencing, TCR beta CDR3 regions were amplified from RNA transcripts. A first-round RT-PCR used HTBI primers with the Qiagen OneStep RT-PCR kit, followed by a second-round multiplex PCR, size selection and purification. Starting from the raw public reads, TCRdb applied fastp trimming at Q25, assembled clones with MiXCR and retained in-frame beta chains. When rows share a CDR3 protein, they turn into one entry using the most common DNA and genes. This sample has 580,000 or so distinct CDR3 sequences in its table, and about two fifths of those were observed once. The ten largest account for about 4.1% of the sample. The sequenced sample consisted of peripheral blood or thyroid tissue (not recorded which). All receptors derive from an adult man with Graves' hyperthyroidism.

Note on this clonotype: This may stem from a read error, because a much larger clone lies one nucleotide away. The conserved phenylalanine or tryptophan normally closing the CDR3 is absent here, so this likely arose from a read error. The chain is built from TRBV5-1 and TRBJ1-1; maybe TRBD1 (6 bases). The CDR3 runs 19 residues. Trimming cost V 5 bases and J 1 base, with 27 bases left between them. Germline V CDR1 and CDR2: SGHRS, YFSETQ. This CDR3 reads CASSREWGKGGQPNTEAFL. The CDR3 region has the DNA TGCGCCAGCAGTCGAGAATGGGGGAAGGGTGGACAGCCGAACACTGAAGCTTTCCTT.

The rearrangement joins TRBV24-1 to TRBJ2-2, with TRBD1 identical over 8 bases. The junction had 9 bases not matched to a gene; V was cut back by 4 bases and J by 6 bases. The CDR3 has 16 amino acids. Looked up from germline, CDR1 is KGHDR and CDR2 is SFDVKD. CDR3 residues: CATSEGDRGRAGELFF. CDR3 DNA sequence: TGTGCCACCAGTGAGGGTGACAGGGGAAGAGCCGGGGAGCTGTTTTTT.

This clonotype was detected a few times. The chain employs TRBV4-1 and TRBJ2-7; 8 bases agree with TRBD2. Germline V CDR1 and CDR2: MGHRA, YSYEKL. This CDR3 region has 16 residues. Losses at the gene ends were 1 base for V and 1 base for J; bases not matched to a gene: 6. CDR3 DNA sequence: TGCGCCAGCAGCCAAGGGCTTAGCGGGGCTTCCTACGAGCAGTACTTC. This translates into CASSQGLSGASYEQYF.

This clonotype was seen repeatedly, ten times or more. The genes are TRBV5-1 and TRBJ2-2; weak D call: TRBD2 (6 bases). Germline V gives CDR1 SGHRS, CDR2 YFSETQ. The CDR3 covers 15 residues. Trimming stripped 4 bases from V and 1 base from J, with 11 bases between. In DNA, the CDR3 is TGCGCCAGCAGCCCGGGACTTAGGAACACCGGGGAGCTGTTTTTT. It specifies CASSPGLRNTGELFF.

This clonotype was observed at least ten times. The chain couples TRBV28 to TRBJ1-6; D call uncertain. Germline CDR1 reads MDHEN; CDR2 reads SYDVKM. This CDR3 has 13 amino acids. With 7 bases removed from V and 9 bases from J, the gap between germline ends came to 13 bases. Here the CDR3 DNA reads TGTGCCAGCACCCTGGACTCCCCTTCACCCCTCCACTTT. Translated, it gives CASTLDSPSPLHF.

Turning to this clonotype: The junction shows a germline mismatch at one end, possibly a read error. The J gene is TRBJ1-3, the V gene TRBV5-1; D unclear. Germline loops: CDR1 SGHRS, CDR2 YFSETQ. The CDR3 covers 13 residues. This chain's CDR3 is CASSEGSGNTVYF. CDR3 DNA sequence: TGCGCCAGCAGCGAGGGAAGTGGAAACACCGTATATTTT.

In this sample, this clonotype turned up once. The J gene is TRBJ1-2, the V gene TRBV7-2; 9 bases fit TRBD1. Losses at the gene ends were 5 bases for V and 4 bases for J; bases not matched to a gene: 14. Germline loops: CDR1 SGHTA, CDR2 FQGNSA. This CDR3 is built from 17 residues. DNA of the CDR3: TGTGCCAGCAGCCAACCGGTGGACAGGGGTCGTCCCTATGGCTACACCTTC. It encodes CASSQPVDRGRPYGYTF.

Regarding this clonotype: The junction differs from germline at one of its ends, possibly a read error. The chain employs TRBV7-6 and TRBJ2-7; no clear D. The CDR3 extends over 10 amino acids. Germline assignment: CDR1 SGHVS and CDR2 FNYEAQ. CDR3 DNA: TGTGCCAGCAGCTTTTACGGGCAGTACTTC. It specifies CASSFYGQYF.

The chain is built from TRBV7-2 and TRBJ2-1; no clear D. With 1 base removed from V and 4 bases from J, the gap between germline ends came to 11 bases. Germline V gene sequence: CDR1 SGHTA, CDR2 FQGNSA. The CDR3 length is 15 residues. The CDR3 spells CASSLVVGLYNEQFF. CDR3 coding DNA: TGTGCCAGCAGCTTAGTCGTGGGGTTATACAATGAGCAGTTCTTC.